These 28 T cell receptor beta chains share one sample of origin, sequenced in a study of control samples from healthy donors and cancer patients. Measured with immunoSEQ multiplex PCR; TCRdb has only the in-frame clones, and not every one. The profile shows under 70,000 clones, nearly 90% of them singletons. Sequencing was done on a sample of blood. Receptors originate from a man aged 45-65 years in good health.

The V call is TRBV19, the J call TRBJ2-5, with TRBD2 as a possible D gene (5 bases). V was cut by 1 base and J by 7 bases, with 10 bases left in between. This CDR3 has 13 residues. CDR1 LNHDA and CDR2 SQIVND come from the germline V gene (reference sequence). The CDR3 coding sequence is TGTGCCAGTAGTATAGCCCCCGGGGTGACCCAGTACTTC. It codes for CASSIAPGVTQYF.

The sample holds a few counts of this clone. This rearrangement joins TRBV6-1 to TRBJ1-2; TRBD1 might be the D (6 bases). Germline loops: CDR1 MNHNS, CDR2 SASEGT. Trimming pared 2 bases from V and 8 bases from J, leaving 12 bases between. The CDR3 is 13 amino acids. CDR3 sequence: CASSETGAWGYTF. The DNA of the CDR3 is TGTGCCAGCAGTGAAACGGGGGCTTGGGGCTACACCTTC.

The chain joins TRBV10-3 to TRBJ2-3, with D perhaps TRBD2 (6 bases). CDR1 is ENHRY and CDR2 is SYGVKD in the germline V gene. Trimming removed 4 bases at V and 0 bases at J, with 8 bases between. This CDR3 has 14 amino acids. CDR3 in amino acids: CAISVGSSTDTQYF. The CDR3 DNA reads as TGTGCCATCAGTGTCGGGAGTAGCACAGATACGCAGTATTTT.

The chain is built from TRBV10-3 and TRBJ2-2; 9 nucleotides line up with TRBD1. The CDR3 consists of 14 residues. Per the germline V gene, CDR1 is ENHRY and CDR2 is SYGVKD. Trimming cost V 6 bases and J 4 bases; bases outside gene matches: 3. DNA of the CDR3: TGTGCCATCAGGAGGGACAGGGTCACCGGGGAGCTGTTTTTT. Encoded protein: CAIRRDRVTGELFF.

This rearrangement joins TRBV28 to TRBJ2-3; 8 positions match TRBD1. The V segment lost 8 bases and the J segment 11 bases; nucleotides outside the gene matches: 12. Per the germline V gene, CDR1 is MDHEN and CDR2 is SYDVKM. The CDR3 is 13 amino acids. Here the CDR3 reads CASLSGQGAGQYF. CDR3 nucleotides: TGTGCCAGCCTCTCTGGGCAGGGGGCTGGGCAGTATTTT.

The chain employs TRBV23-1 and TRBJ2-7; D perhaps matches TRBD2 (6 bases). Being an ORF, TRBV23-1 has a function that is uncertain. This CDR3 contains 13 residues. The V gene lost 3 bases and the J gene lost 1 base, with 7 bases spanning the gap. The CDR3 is CASSQDYSYEQYF. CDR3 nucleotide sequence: TGCGCCAGCAGTCAGGACTATTCCTACGAGCAGTACTTC.

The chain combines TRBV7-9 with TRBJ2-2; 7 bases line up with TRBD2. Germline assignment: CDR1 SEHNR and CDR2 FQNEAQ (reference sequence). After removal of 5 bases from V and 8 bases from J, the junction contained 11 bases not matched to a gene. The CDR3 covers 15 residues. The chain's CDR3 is CASSPTSPVEGELFF. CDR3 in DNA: TGTGCCAGCAGCCCGACTAGCCCCGTTGAAGGGGAGCTGTTTTTT.

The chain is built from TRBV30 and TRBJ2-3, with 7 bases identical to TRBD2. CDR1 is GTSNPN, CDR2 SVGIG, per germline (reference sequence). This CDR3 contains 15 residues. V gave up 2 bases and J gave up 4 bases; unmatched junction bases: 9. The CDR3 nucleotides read TGTGCCTGGAGTCCCCAAAGCGGGGAGTCAGATACGCAGTATTTT. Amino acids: CAWSPQSGESDTQYF.

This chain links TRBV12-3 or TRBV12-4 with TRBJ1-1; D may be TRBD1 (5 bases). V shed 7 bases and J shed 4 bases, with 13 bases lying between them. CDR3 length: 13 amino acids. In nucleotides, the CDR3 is TGTGCCAGCACCCCCCGACAGAGCACTGAAGCTTTCTTT. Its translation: CASTPRQSTEAFF.

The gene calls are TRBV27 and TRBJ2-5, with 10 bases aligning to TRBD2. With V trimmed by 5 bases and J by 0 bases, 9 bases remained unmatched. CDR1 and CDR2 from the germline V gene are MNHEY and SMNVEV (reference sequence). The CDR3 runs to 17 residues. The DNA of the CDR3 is TGTGCCAGCAGTCCCCCGGGACTAGCGATCAACCAAGAGACCCAGTACTTC. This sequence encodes CASSPPGLAINQETQYF.

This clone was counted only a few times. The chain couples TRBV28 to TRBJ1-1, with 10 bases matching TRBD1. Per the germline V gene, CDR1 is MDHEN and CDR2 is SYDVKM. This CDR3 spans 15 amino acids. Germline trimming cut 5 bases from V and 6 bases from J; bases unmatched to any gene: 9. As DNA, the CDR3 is TGTGCCAGCAGTGTCTACGACAGGGGGCTGGCTGAAGCTTTCTTT. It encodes CASSVYDRGLAEAFF.

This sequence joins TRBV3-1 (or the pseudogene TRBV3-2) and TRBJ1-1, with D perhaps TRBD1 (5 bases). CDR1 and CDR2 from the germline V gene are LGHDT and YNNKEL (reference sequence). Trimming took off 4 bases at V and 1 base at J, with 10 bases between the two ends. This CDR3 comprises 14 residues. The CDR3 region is CASSLTGGNTEAFF. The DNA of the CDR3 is TGTGCCAGCAGCCTTACGGGGGGGAACACTGAAGCTTTCTTT.

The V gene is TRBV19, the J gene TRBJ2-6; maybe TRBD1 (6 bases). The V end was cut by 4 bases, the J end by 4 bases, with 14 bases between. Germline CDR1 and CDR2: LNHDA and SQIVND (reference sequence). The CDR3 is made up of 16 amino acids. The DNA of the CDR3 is TGTGCCAGTAGTAACAGCCTGGGGGCCGGGGCCAACGTCCTGACTTTC. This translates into CASSNSLGAGANVLTF.

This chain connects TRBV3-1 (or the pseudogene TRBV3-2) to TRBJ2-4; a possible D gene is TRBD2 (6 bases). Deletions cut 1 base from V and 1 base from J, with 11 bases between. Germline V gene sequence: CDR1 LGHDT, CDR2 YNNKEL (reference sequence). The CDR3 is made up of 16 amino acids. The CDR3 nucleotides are TGTGCCAGCAGCCAAGTCGCGGGGACTGCCAAAAACATTCAGTACTTC. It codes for CASSQVAGTAKNIQYF.

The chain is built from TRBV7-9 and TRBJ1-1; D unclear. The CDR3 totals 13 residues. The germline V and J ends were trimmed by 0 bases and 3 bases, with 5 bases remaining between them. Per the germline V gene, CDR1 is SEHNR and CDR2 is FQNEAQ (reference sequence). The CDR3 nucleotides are TGTGCCAGCAGCTTAGCCCTGGACACTGAAGCTTTCTTT. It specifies CASSLALDTEAFF.

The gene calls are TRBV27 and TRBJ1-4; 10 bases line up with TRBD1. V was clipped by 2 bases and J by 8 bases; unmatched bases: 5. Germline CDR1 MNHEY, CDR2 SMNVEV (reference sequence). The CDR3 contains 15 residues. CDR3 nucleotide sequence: TGTGCCAGCAGTTTAGGGGGACAGGGGCGGGAAAAACTGTTTTTT. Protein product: CASSLGGQGREKLFF.

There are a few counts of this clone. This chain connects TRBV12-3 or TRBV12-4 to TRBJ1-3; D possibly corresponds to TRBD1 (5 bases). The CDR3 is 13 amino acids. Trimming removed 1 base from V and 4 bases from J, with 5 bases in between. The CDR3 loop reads CASSLGQGNTIYF. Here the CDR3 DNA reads TGTGCCAGCAGTTTAGGACAGGGAAACACCATATATTTT.

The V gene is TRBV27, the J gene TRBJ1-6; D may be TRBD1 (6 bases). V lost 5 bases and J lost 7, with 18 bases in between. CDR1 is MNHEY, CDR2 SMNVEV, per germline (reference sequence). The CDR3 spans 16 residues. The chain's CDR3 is CASSAQGKSWNSPLHF. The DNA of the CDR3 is TGTGCCAGCAGTGCCCAGGGGAAGAGTTGGAATTCACCCCTCCACTTT.

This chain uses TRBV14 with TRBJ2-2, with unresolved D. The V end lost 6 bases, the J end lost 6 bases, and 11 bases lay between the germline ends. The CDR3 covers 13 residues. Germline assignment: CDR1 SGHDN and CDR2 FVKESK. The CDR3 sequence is CASSQSAAGELFF. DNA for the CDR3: TGTGCCAGCAGTCAGAGCGCGGCCGGGGAGCTGTTTTTT.

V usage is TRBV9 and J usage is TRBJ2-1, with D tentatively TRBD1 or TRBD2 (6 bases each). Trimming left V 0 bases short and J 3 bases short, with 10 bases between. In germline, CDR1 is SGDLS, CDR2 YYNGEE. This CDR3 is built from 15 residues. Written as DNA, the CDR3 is TGTGCCAGCAGCGTAGAAGGGGGGCTCTACAATGAGCAGTTCTTC. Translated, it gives CASSVEGGLYNEQFF.

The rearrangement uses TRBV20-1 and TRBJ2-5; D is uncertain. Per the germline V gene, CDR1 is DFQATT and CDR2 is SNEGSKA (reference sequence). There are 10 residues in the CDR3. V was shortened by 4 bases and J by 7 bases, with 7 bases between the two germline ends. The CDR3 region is CSAILGTQYF. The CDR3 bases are TGCAGTGCTATCCTTGGGACCCAGTACTTC.

CDR3 nucleotide sequence: TGCGCCAGCAGCTTGCCCGACAGGGTAGAGCAGTACTTC. Encoded protein: CASSLPDRVEQYF. The J gene is TRBJ2-7, the V gene TRBV5-1; TRBD1 matches 7 bases. Germline CDR1 reads SGHRS; CDR2 reads YFSETQ. With 1 base clipped from V and 7 bases from J, the junction kept 5 bases outside the gene matches. The CDR3 is made up of 13 amino acids.

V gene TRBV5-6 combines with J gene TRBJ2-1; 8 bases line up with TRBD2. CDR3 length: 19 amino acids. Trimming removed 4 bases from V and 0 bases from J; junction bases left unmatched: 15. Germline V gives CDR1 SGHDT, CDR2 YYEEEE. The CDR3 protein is CASSPMGAGGPSSYNEQFF. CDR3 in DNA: TGTGCCAGCAGCCCCATGGGGGCGGGAGGCCCAAGCTCCTACAATGAGCAGTTCTTC.

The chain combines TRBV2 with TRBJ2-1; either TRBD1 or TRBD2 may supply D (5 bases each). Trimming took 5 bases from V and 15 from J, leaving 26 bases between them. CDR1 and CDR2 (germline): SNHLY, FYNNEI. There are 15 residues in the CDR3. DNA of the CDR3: TGTGCCAGCAGTAGCTCGAGGGATTCAGGGTTGGTGGGGTTCTTC. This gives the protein CASSSSRDSGLVGFF.

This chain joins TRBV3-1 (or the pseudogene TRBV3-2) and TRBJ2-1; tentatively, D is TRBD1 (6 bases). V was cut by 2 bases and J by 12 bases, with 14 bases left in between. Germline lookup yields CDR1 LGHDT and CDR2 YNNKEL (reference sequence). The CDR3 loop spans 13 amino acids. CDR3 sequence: CASSQWGRIGQFF. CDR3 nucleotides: TGTGCCAGCAGCCAATGGGGGCGTATCGGGCAGTTCTTC.

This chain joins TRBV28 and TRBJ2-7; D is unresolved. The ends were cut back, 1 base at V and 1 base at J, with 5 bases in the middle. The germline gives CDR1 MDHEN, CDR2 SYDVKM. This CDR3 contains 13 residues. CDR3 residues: CASSLSLSYEQYF. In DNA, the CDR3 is TGTGCCAGCAGTTTATCTCTGTCCTACGAGCAGTACTTC.

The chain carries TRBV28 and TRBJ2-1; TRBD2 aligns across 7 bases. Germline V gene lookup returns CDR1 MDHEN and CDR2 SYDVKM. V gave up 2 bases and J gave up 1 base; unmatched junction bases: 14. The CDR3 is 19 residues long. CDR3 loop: CASSLPSPTSGGSYNEQFF. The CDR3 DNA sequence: TGTGCCAGCAGTTTACCTTCTCCCACTTCCGGGGGGTCCTACAATGAGCAGTTCTTC.

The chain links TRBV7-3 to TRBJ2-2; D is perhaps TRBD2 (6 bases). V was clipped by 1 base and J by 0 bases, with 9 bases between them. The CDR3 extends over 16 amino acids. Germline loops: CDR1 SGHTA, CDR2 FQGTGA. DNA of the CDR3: TGTGCCAGCAGCTTAATGAGCGGGTCGAACACCGGGGAGCTGTTTTTT. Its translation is CASSLMSGSNTGELFF.